The TCR beta chain under discussion was sequenced for a study of read filtering for tumor transcriptome and immune sequencing (TCRdb year 2020). In the study overall: The cohort had some 16 male and over 12 female patients with a mean age of about 66 years, ranging from about 47 to 90. Under revised international staging, roughly 8 patients fell into R-ISS I, around 15 into R-ISS II and about 7 into R-ISS III. Whole-transcriptome libraries were prepared with the TruSeq RNA Access Library Prep Kit after DNase treatment. TCR-region mapped reads per sample ranged from about 4.05 to 11 million with IR-seq versus only about 75 to 1,400 with RNA-seq. TCR repertoires obtained by targeted immune repertoire sequencing and by bulk whole-transcriptome sequencing performed on the same bone marrow samples were compared. One of the main goals was to work out a read-filtering strategy for immune repertoire data, in particular whether clonotypes backed by only a single read should be removed. The paper as a whole reports these results and caveats: The correlation between IR-seq and RNA-seq shared clonotype proportions rose when single-read clonotypes were removed. In IR-seq, single-read clonotypes were approximately 80% of clonotypes but approximately 3.7% of total reads; in RNA-seq they were 74.6% of clonotypes and roughly 45% of reads. Compared with RNA-seq, IR-seq captured clonotypes at much greater depth and more reliably, and a smaller IR-seq throughput was enough to identify most of the shared clonotypes. The sorted CD138-negative fraction was composed of a mixed bone marrow immune population rather than of purified T cells.

Bone marrow was sampled from every patient at the time of active disease. Ficoll-Hypaque density gradient centrifugation was used to isolate bone marrow mononuclear cells. Myeloma plasma cells were removed and CD138-negative cells were obtained by negative selection following labeling with CD138 magnetic microbeads on a MACS separator. Flow cytometry on an Attune NxT with CD138 antibodies was used to check the purity of the isolated cells. TRIzol reagent was used to extract total RNA, and a NanoDrop spectrophotometer was used to quantify the extracted RNA. Paired RNA-seq and IR-seq were performed on each patient's CD138-negative bone marrow sample. Taken from cysteine to phenylalanine, the CDR3 has 14 residues. The CDR3 DNA has 42 bases and is translated from base 1. From the germline V gene (reference sequence), CDR1 is DFQATT and CDR2 is SNEGSKA. As concerns this clonotype: This clone's antigen is unknown. At one end the junction does not follow the germline gene, possibly because of a read error.

TCR libraries were built from roughly 440 ng RNA with the Immunoverse kit, using molecular barcoded adaptors covering alpha/delta and beta/gamma chains. The same RNA used for transcriptome sequencing was used for TCR library preparation. TCR libraries were sequenced on an Illumina HiSeq 4000 with 2 x 150 cycles. Per the original workflow: With MiXCR, TCR reads were aligned to human V, D, J and C references and assembled into CDR3 clonotypes, with quality filtering and error correction included. Clonotype counts and gene usage diversity were analyzed with the tcR package in R. For inspection of raw mapping reads, RNA-seq reads were mapped by STAR aligner version 2.5.3a onto GRCh37 of the human genome. To test the effect of sequencing depth on detected clonotypes, IR-seq fastq files were randomly downsampled using Seqtk 1.3. TCRdb reran the public reads through fastp at Q25 and MiXCR, keeping productive beta chains. Each entry is one CDR3 protein sequence, shown with its most common DNA and genes. These V and J calls derive from TCRdb rather than the authors' analysis. For this sample there are around 130,000 distinct CDR3 sequences; around 14% appear just once. The ten largest clones represent 8% to 9% of the sample.

Specimen: a population of CD138-negative cells sorted from bone marrow. The intended sense of this specimen's cell subset or site label: bone marrow mononuclear cells depleted of CD138+ plasma/myeloma cells by negative magnetic selection. This TCR came from a donor aged 40 or over with multiple myeloma. Here the chain combines TRBV20-1 and TRBJ2-1, with TRBD2 identical over 7 junction bases. The CDR3 protein: CNAKDSSGYNEQFF. In nucleotide form, the sequence is TGCAATGCTAAGGACTCTAGCGGATACAATGAGCAGTTCTTC.